The 27 T cell receptor beta chains in this list originate from one sample, sequenced in a study of blood T cell repertoires in COVID-19. Libraries were prepared by immunoSEQ multiplex PCR; TCRdb keeps only in-frame clonotypes and omits some of them. The data contain under 100,000 clones, around 88% of them seen just once; the ten biggest clones take up roughly 8%. The sequenced sample was peripheral blood. The receptor set was obtained from a man aged 25 to 40 with acute or convalescent COVID-19.

The J gene is TRBJ2-4, the V gene TRBV6-2 or TRBV6-3; D is uncertain. CDR1 is MNHEY and CDR2 is SVGEGT in the germline V gene. The CDR3 extends over 13 amino acids. V was cut by 2 bases and J by 10 bases, with 12 bases left in between. CDR3 in amino acids: CASSYGEVLIQYF. Written as DNA, the CDR3 is TGTGCCAGCAGTTACGGAGAAGTGTTAATTCAGTACTTC.

This chain connects TRBV10-1 to TRBJ2-3, with TRBD2 identical over 12 bases. Germline CDR1 is WNHNN and CDR2 is SYGVQD (reference sequence). The CDR3 is 15 amino acids. Trimming at V came to 11 bases and at J to 5 bases, leaving 11 bases not matched to a gene. The CDR3 loop is CARRRTSGKGDTQYF. The DNA of the CDR3 is TGCGCCCGACGCAGGACTAGCGGGAAGGGAGATACGCAGTATTTT.

V and J are TRBV6-5 and TRBJ2-7; 7 bases fit TRBD2. This CDR3 is 15 amino acids long. Germline V gives CDR1 MNHEY, CDR2 SVGAGI. After removal of 7 bases from V and 0 bases from J, the junction contained 9 bases not matched to a gene. The CDR3 loop reads CASIRGEGSSYEQYF. The CDR3, as DNA: TGTGCCAGCATACGTGGGGAGGGCTCCTCCTACGAGCAGTACTTC.

The chain carries TRBV7-8 and TRBJ1-1; maybe TRBD1 (6 bases). V shed 0 bases and J shed 0 bases, with 11 bases lying between them. The CDR3 has 16 residues. Germline CDR1 and CDR2: SGHVS and FQNEAQ. The DNA of the CDR3 is TGTGCCAGCAGCTTAGCTTTTGGACAGATGAACACTGAAGCTTTCTTT. This translates into CASSLAFGQMNTEAFF.

The chain is built from TRBV27 and TRBJ2-7; the match to TRBD2 covers 12 bases. Germline CDR1 reads MNHEY; CDR2 reads SMNVEV (reference sequence). This CDR3 comprises 15 residues. J was trimmed by 4 bases and V by 6 bases; bases with no gene match: 7. The CDR3 DNA reads TGTGCCAGCAGCCCTTTGGGACTAGCGGGTTACGAGCAGTACTTC. It translates to CASSPLGLAGYEQYF.

J is TRBJ1-5 and V is TRBV18; the D gene is possibly TRBD1 (5 bases). V was shortened by 3 bases and J by 0 bases, with 12 bases between the two germline ends. The CDR3 consists of 16 residues. Germline CDR1 KGHSH, CDR2 LQKENI. CDR3 in amino acids: CASSPRQRDSNQPQHF. DNA of the CDR3: TGTGCCAGCTCACCGCGACAGAGAGATAGCAATCAGCCCCAGCATTTT.

This clone was seen a single time. V is TRBV5-1 and J is TRBJ2-1; D call uncertain. Germline loops: CDR1 SGHRS, CDR2 YFSETQ. The germline V and J ends were trimmed by 0 bases and 6 bases, with 7 bases remaining between them. This CDR3 has 13 residues. The CDR3 is CASSLGSPNEQFF. The CDR3 bases are TGCGCCAGCAGCTTGGGGAGCCCCAATGAGCAGTTCTTC. The whole variable domain, remainder taken from reference TRBV5-1 and TRBJ2-1, is KAGVTQTPRYLIKTRGQQVTLSCSPISGHRSVSWYQQTPGQGLQFLFEYFSETQRNKGNFPGRFSGRQFSNSRSEMNVSTLELGDSALYLCASSLGSPNEQFFGPGTRLTVL.

This chain joins TRBV30 and TRBJ1-3; maybe TRBD1 (6 bases). This CDR3 is built from 14 residues. Germline-derived CDR1 and CDR2 are GTSNPN and SVGIG (reference sequence). V was pared by 3 bases and J by 4 bases, with 13 bases between. The CDR3 DNA follows: TGTGCCTGGAGCGTTGGGACACCAGGAAACACCATATATTTT. Amino acid sequence: CAWSVGTPGNTIYF.

The V call is TRBV9, the J call TRBJ2-2, with D unclear. This CDR3 has 15 amino acids. V shed 0 bases and J shed 6 bases, with 12 bases lying between them. CDR1 SGDLS and CDR2 YYNGEE come from the germline V gene. CDR3 nucleotide sequence: TGTGCCAGCAGCGTAGGACTCGAATTCGCCGGGGAGCTGTTTTTT. This sequence encodes CASSVGLEFAGELFF.

The chain is built from TRBV19 and TRBJ1-2, with a weak D call TRBD1 (6 bases). The CDR3 is 15 residues long. In germline, CDR1 is LNHDA, CDR2 SQIVND (reference sequence). Trimming took off 3 bases at V and 7 bases at J, with 18 bases between the two ends. The CDR3 bases are TGTGCCAGTAGTATTGGAGCAGGGGCCCAGGTTGGCTACACCTTC. Its translation: CASSIGAGAQVGYTF.

The chain employs TRBV6-5 and TRBJ2-1; the match to TRBD2 covers 7 bases. CDR1 and CDR2 from the germline V gene are MNHEY and SVGAGI. Trimming cost V 6 bases and J 5 bases; bases outside gene matches: 4. There are 13 residues in the CDR3. CDR3: CASRGGRHNEQFF. DNA of the CDR3: TGTGCCAGCAGGGGAGGGCGTCACAATGAGCAGTTCTTC.

This chain links TRBV5-5 with TRBJ1-6, with D uncertain. In germline, CDR1 is SGHKS, CDR2 YYEKEE (reference sequence). The CDR3 loop spans 14 amino acids. V lost 0 bases to trimming and J lost 5 bases, with 6 bases between them. The CDR3 here is CASSLEQNNSPLHF. In nucleotides, the CDR3 is TGTGCCAGCAGCTTGGAACAGAATAATTCACCCCTCCACTTT.

The chain is built from TRBV6-2 or TRBV6-3 and TRBJ2-7, with 9 bases fitting TRBD1. J lost 6 bases, V lost 2 bases, and 8 bases had no gene match. Per the germline V gene, CDR1 is MNHEY and CDR2 is SVGEGT. This CDR3 comprises 15 residues. Here the CDR3 reads CASSYTGGATPEQYF. CDR3 in DNA: TGTGCCAGCAGTTACACAGGGGGCGCTACTCCCGAGCAGTACTTC.

The chain carries TRBV28 and TRBJ1-5, with D unclear. This CDR3 spans 15 amino acids. V gave up 1 base and J gave up 5 bases, with 12 bases separating them. Germline V gene lookup returns CDR1 MDHEN and CDR2 SYDVKM. CDR3 region: CASSLSDSRYQPQHF. CDR3 in DNA: TGTGCCAGCAGTTTATCCGACTCACGGTATCAGCCCCAGCATTTT.

J is TRBJ2-2 and V is TRBV19; 8 nucleotides agree with TRBD1. From germline, CDR1 is LNHDA and CDR2 SQIVND (reference sequence). CDR3 length: 15 residues. Trimming at V came to 5 bases and at J to 4 bases, leaving 6 bases not matched to a gene. The CDR3, as DNA: TGTGCCAGTAGTTTCAGGGGGCAGGTCACCGGGGAGCTGTTTTTT. Amino acids: CASSFRGQVTGELFF.

The CDR3 loop is CASSLQRQGLLYF. CDR3 nucleotide sequence: TGTGCCAGCAGCTTACAGAGACAGGGGCTCCTGTACTTC. The rearrangement uses TRBV11-2 and TRBJ2-4; 8 nucleotides align to TRBD1. Germline V CDR1 and CDR2: SGHAT, FQNNGV. CDR3 length equals 13 residues. J lost 15 bases, V lost 2 bases, and 9 bases had no gene match.

The gene calls are TRBV7-2 and TRBJ2-3; 7 bases line up with TRBD2. Germline V gene data show CDR1 as SGHTA and CDR2 as FQGNSA. The J segment lost 6 bases and the V segment lost 5 bases, leaving 14 bases of the junction unmatched. This CDR3 spans 16 amino acids. The CDR3, as DNA: TGTGCCAGCAGCCGCCTGACTAGCTCTACAGTGGATACGCAGTATTTT. Translated, it gives CASSRLTSSTVDTQYF. Together with reference TRBV7-2 and TRBJ2-3, the CDR3 gives the full variable domain: GAGVSQSPSNKVTEKGKDVELRCDPISGHTALYWYRQSLGQGLEFLIYFQGNSAPDKSGLPSDRFSAERTGGSVSTLTIQRTQQEDSAVYLCASSRLTSSTVDTQYFGPGTRLTVL.

This chain joins TRBV20-1 and TRBJ1-1; D is possibly TRBD1 (6 bases). This CDR3 region has 11 residues. Trimming cost V 4 bases and J 5 bases, with 8 bases left between them. Germline CDR1 and CDR2: DFQATT and SNEGSKA (reference sequence). CDR3 bases: TGCAGTGCTAAGACAGGAACTGAAGCTTTCTTT. Its translation is CSAKTGTEAFF.

The chain carries TRBV5-1 and TRBJ2-2, with D possibly being TRBD1 (5 bases). V lost 2 bases and J 4 bases, leaving 9 bases between the germline ends. The CDR3 is 14 residues long. Germline V gene sequence: CDR1 SGHRS, CDR2 YFSETQ. The CDR3 DNA sequence: TGCGCCAGCAGCTTTGACAGATCCACCGGGGAGCTGTTTTTT. Translation: CASSFDRSTGELFF.

CDR3: CASSPLSGSGDIQYF. The CDR3 coding sequence is TGTGCCAGCAGTCCCCTCAGCGGGAGTGGGGACATTCAGTACTTC. The chain combines TRBV28 with TRBJ2-4, with 8 positions matching TRBD2. This CDR3 spans 15 amino acids. Germline assignment: CDR1 MDHEN and CDR2 SYDVKM. V was clipped by 5 bases and J by 8 bases; unmatched bases: 11.

The V gene is TRBV7-3, the J gene TRBJ2-2, with 10 bases that match TRBD1. The CDR3 is made up of 20 amino acids. V was clipped by 4 bases and J by 0 bases; unmatched bases: 14. The V gene's germline CDR1 is SGHTA and CDR2 FQGTGA. In DNA form, the CDR3 reads TGTGCCAGCAGCTCAAATAGGGTCGGGACAGGGGCTACGAACACCGGGGAGCTGTTTTTT. This encodes CASSSNRVGTGATNTGELFF.

The sample holds a few counts of this clone. V gene TRBV24-1 combines with J gene TRBJ2-1, with 14 bases identical to TRBD2. Germline V gene data show CDR1 as KGHDR and CDR2 as SFDVKD. Germline trimming cut 3 bases from V and 4 bases from J; bases unmatched to any gene: 13. The CDR3 has 20 amino acids. CDR3 coding DNA: TGTGCCACCAGTGATCCGCGGACTAGCGGGAGGCTAAAAGGATACAATGAGCAGTTCTTC. Encoded protein: CATSDPRTSGRLKGYNEQFF.

This clone has just one count. The chain couples TRBV27 to TRBJ2-5; a weak D match, TRBD2 (6 bases). V was shortened by 1 base and J by 5 bases, with 11 bases between the two germline ends. Germline values: CDR1 MNHEY, CDR2 SMNVEV (reference sequence). CDR3 length: 14 residues. CDR3 nucleotide sequence: TGTGCCAGCAGTTTATTCGGGGGTTGGGAGACCCAGTACTTC. Protein sequence: CASSLFGGWETQYF.

V and J are TRBV5-8 and TRBJ2-5, with D possibly TRBD2 on 6 matching bases. The germline V gene encodes CDR1 SGHTS and CDR2 YDEGEE. V lost 2 bases, J lost 2 bases, and 13 bases lay in between. The CDR3 length is 15 residues. CDR3 coding DNA: TGTGCCAGCAGCTTAGGCGGGATCCTTCAAGAGACCCAGTACTTC. Protein product: CASSLGGILQETQYF. Full variable domain (outside the CDR3, taken from reference TRBV5-8 and TRBJ2-5): EAGVTQSPTHLIKTRGQQATLRCSPISGHTSVYWYQQALGLGLQFLLWYDEGEERNRGNFPPRFSGRQFPNYSSELNVNALELEDSALYLCASSLGGILQETQYFGPGTRLLVL.

This clone was detected only a few times. The chain employs TRBV6-5 and TRBJ1-5; D may be TRBD1 (6 bases). Germline V gene data show CDR1 as MNHEY and CDR2 as SVGAGI. The CDR3 extends over 13 amino acids. V lost 7 bases, J lost 6 bases, and 13 bases lay in between. The CDR3 bases are TGTGCCAGCATGATACAGGGCGGTCAGCCCCAGCATTTT. It encodes CASMIQGGQPQHF.

This chain joins TRBV6-5 and TRBJ1-5; tentative D call: TRBD1 (5 bases). V lost 0 bases to trimming and J lost 7 bases, with 7 bases between them. The CDR3 totals 13 residues. CDR1 MNHEY and CDR2 SVGAGI come from the germline V gene. The CDR3 DNA is TGTGCCAGCAGTTACTCAGGGGAACAGCCCCAGCATTTT. It is translated as CASSYSGEQPQHF.

The chain uses TRBV4-1 and TRBJ2-1, with D perhaps TRBD1 (5 bases). Germline assignment: CDR1 MGHRA and CDR2 YSYEKL. V was clipped by 8 bases and J by 4 bases, with 12 bases between them. The CDR3 is 13 residues long. CDR3 in amino acids: CASGRPGYNEQFF. The CDR3 coding sequence is TGCGCCAGCGGCAGACCAGGGTACAATGAGCAGTTCTTC.